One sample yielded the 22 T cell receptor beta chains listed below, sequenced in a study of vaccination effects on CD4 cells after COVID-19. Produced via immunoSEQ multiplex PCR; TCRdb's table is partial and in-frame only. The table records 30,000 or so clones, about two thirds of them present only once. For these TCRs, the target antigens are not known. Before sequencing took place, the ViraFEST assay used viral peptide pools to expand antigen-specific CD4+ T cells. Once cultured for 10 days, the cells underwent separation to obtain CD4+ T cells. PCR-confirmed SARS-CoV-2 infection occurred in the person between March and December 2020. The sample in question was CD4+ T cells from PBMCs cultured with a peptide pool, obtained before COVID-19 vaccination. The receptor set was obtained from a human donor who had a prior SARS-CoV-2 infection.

CDR3 region: CASRLTNSPLHF. As DNA, the CDR3 is TGTGCCAGCAGACTGACCAATTCACCCCTCCACTTT. This rearrangement joins TRBV3-1 (or the pseudogene TRBV3-2) to TRBJ1-6, with D unclear. The germline CDR1 and CDR2 sequences are LGHDT and YNNKEL (reference sequence). The CDR3 contains 12 residues. V was clipped by 6 bases and J by 7 bases, with 7 bases between them.

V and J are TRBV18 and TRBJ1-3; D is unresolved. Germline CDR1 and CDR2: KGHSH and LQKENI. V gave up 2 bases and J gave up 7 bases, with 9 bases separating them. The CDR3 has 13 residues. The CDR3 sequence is CASSPSPLNTIYF. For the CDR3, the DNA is TGTGCCAGCTCACCATCCCCCCTGAACACCATATATTTT.

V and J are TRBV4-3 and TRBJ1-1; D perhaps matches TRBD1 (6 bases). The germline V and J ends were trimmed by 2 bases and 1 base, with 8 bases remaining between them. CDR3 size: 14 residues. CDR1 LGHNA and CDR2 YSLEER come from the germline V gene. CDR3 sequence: CASSQTGTNTEAFF. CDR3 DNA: TGCGCCAGCAGCCAAACAGGGACGAACACTGAAGCTTTCTTT.

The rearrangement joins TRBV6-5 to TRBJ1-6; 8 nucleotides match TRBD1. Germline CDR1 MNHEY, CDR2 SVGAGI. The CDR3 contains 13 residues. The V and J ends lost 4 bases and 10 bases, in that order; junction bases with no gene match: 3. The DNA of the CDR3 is TGTGCCAGCAGTTTCAGGGGGCGGTCACCCCTCCACTTT. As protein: CASSFRGRSPLHF.

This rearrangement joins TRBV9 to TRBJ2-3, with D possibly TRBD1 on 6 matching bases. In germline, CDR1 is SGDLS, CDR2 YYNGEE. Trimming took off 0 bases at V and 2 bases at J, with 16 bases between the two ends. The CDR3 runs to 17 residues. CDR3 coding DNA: TGTGCCAGCAGCGTAGCCTCAGACAGGAGCTACACAGATACGCAGTATTTT. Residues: CASSVASDRSYTDTQYF.

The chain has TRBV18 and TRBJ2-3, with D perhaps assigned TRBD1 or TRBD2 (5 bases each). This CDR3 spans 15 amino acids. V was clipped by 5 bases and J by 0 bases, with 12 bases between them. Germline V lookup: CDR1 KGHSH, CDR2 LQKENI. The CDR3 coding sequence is TGTGCCAGCTCAGAGAGGGGAACTAGCACAGATACGCAGTATTTT. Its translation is CASSERGTSTDTQYF.

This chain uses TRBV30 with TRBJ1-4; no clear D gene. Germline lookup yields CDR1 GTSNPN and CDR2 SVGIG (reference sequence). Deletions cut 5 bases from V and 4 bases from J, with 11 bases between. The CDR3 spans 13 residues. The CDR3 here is CAWDQSHNEKLFF. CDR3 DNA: TGTGCCTGGGACCAAAGCCATAATGAAAAACTGTTTTTT.

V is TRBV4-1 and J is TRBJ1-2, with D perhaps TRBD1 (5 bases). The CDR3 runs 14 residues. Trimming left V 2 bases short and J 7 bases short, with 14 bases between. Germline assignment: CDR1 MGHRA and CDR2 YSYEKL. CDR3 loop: CASSQTGLVRGYTF. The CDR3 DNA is TGCGCCAGCAGCCAAACGGGGCTGGTTCGTGGCTACACCTTC.

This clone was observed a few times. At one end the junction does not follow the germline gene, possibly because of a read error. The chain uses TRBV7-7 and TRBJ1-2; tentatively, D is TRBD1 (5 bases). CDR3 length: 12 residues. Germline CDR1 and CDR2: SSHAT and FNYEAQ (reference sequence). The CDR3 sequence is CASSSDGGVLTF. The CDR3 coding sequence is TGTGCTAGCAGCTCTGATGGGGGGGTTCTCACCTTC.

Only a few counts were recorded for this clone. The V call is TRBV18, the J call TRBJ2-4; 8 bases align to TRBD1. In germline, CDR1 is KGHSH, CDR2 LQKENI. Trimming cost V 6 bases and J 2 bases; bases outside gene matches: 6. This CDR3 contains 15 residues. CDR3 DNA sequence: TGTGCCAGCTCTCCGACAGGGGCTCCCAAAAACATTCAGTACTTC. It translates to CASSPTGAPKNIQYF.

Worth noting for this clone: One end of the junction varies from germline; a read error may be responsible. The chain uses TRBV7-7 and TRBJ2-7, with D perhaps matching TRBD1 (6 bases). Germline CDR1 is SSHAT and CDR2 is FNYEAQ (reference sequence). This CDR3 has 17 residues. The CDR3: CASSCTLISRQVYEQYF. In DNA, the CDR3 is TGTGCTAGCAGCTGTACACTGATTTCCCGACAGGTCTACGAGCAGTACTTC.

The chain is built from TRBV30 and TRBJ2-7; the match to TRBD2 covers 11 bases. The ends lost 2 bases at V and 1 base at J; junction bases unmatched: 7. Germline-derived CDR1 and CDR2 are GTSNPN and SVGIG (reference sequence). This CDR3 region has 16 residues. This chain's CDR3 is CAWSHPSGGTSYEQYF. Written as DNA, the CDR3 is TGTGCCTGGAGTCACCCTAGCGGGGGGACGTCCTACGAGCAGTACTTC.

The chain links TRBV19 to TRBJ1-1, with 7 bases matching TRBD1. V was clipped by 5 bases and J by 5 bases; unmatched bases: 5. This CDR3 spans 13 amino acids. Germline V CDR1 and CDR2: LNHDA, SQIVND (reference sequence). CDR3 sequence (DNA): TGTGCCAGTAGTTTCACAGGGGAGACTGAAGCTTTCTTT. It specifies CASSFTGETEAFF.

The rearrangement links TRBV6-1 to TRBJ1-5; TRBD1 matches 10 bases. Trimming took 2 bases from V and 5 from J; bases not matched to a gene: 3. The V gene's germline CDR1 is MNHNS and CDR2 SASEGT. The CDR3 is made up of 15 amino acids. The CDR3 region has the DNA TGTGCCAGCAGTGAACCGGGACAGGGGTATCAGCCCCAGCATTTT. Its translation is CASSEPGQGYQPQHF.

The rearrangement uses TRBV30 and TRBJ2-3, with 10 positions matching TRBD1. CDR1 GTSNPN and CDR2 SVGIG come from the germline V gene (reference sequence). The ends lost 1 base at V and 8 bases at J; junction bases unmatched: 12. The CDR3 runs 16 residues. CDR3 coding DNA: TGTGCCTGGAGTGGACGAGGACAGGGGGATTGGGGTACGCAGTATTTT. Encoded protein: CAWSGRGQGDWGTQYF. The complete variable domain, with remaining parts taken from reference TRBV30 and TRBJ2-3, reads SQTIHQWPATLVQPVGSPLSLECTVEGTSNPNLYWYRQAAGRGLQLLFYSVGIGQISSEVPQNLSASRPQDRQFILSSKKLLLSDSGFYLCAWSGRGQGDWGTQYFGPGTRLTVL.

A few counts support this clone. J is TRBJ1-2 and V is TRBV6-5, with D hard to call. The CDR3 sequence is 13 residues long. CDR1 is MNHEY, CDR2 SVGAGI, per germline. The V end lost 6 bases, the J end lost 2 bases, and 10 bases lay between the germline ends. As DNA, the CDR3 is TGTGCCAGCAGACAAGACGGGAACTATGGCTACACCTTC. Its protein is CASRQDGNYGYTF.

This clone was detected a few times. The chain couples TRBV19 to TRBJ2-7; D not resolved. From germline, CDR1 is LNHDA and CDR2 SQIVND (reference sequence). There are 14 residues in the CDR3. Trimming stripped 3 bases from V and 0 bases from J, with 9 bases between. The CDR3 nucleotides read TGTGCCAGTAGTATCTCGTGGAGCTCCTACGAGCAGTACTTC. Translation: CASSISWSSYEQYF.

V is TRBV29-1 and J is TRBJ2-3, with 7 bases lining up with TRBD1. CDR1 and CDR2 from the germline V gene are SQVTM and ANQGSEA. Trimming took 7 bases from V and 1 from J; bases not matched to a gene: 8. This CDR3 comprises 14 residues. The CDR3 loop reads CSGNRGGGTDTQYF. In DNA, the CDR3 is TGCAGCGGGAACAGGGGTGGAGGCACAGATACGCAGTATTTT.

The CDR3 sequence is CASSLRSGAGQPQHF. The CDR3 region has the DNA TGTGCCAGCAGCTTACGTTCAGGGGCAGGGCAGCCCCAGCATTTT. The V call is TRBV7-2, the J call TRBJ1-5; D is possibly TRBD1 (6 bases). Germline-derived CDR1 and CDR2 are SGHTA and FQGNSA. This CDR3 region has 15 residues. V was shortened by 2 bases and J by 7 bases, with 15 bases between the two germline ends. The whole variable domain, remainder taken from reference TRBV7-2 and TRBJ1-5, is GAGVSQSPSNKVTEKGKDVELRCDPISGHTALYWYRQSLGQGLEFLIYFQGNSAPDKSGLPSDRFSAERTGGSVSTLTIQRTQQEDSAVYLCASSLRSGAGQPQHFGDGTRLSIL.

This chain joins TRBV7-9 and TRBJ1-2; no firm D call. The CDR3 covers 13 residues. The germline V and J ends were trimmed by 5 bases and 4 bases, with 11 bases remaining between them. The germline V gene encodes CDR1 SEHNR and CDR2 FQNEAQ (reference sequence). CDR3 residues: CASSLEEGYGYTF. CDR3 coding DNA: TGTGCCAGCAGCCTCGAGGAGGGCTATGGCTACACCTTC.

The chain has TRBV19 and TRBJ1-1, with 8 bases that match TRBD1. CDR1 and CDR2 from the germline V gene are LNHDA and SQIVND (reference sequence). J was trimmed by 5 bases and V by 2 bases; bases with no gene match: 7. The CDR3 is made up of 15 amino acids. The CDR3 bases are TGTGCCAGTAGTATACAGGGGGCGGCTCGGACTGAAGCTTTCTTT. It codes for CASSIQGAARTEAFF. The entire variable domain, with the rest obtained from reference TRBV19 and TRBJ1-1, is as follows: DGGITQSPKYLFRKEGQNVTLSCEQNLNHDAMYWYRQDPGQGLRLIYYSQIVNDFQKGDIAEGYSVSREKKESFPLTVTSAQKNPTAFYLCASSIQGAARTEAFFGQGTRLTVV.

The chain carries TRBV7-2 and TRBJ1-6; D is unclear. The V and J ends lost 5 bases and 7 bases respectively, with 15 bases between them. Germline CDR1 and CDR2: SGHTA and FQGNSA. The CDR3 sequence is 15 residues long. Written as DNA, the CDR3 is TGTGCCAGCAGCCCCACCCGGGGAGGGAATTCACCCCTCCACTTT. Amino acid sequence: CASSPTRGGNSPLHF.